The rows below give T cell receptor beta chains drawn from one sample of a study of cytomegalovirus exposure and HLA in healthy donors. Sequenced by immunoSEQ multiplex PCR; TCRdb stores in-frame clones only, minus some. This sample has 150,000 to 200,000 clones; over 75% occur once, and the top ten carry approximately 1.8%. Material: PBMCs. Receptors originate from a woman under 40 in good health and CMV-seronegative. Each CDR3 is given with its conserved first and last residue. A D gene is named only where the DNA matches it firmly. Expanded clones are given a class, and other clones once, few, many or no size at all.

j_gene,v_gene,d_gene,abundance,CDR3aa,CDR3nt
TRBJ1-1,TRBV5-1,NA,once,CASSLGRMANTEAFF,TGCGCCAGCAGCTTGGGGCGGATGGCGAACACTGAAGCTTTCTTT
TRBJ1-2,TRBV6-5,NA,NA,CASSPGHRNYGYTF,TGTGCCAGCAGTCCGGGACACCGTAACTATGGCTACACCTTC
TRBJ1-1,TRBV2,NA,NA,CASSENSLGGTEAFF,TGTGCCAGCAGTGAAAATAGTCTGGGAGGCACTGAAGCTTTCTTT
TRBJ2-7,TRBV4-2,TRBD2,NA,CASSPGLAGTYEQYF,TGTGCCAGCAGTCCTGGACTAGCGGGGACCTACGAGCAGTACTTC
TRBJ2-7,TRBV5-5,NA,NA,CASSGEPSSYEQYF,TGTGCCAGCAGCGGGGAGCCCAGTTCCTACGAGCAGTACTTC
TRBJ2-4,TRBV29-1,NA,few,CSVVAGGNIQYF,TGCAGCGTTGTGGCAGGAGGGAACATTCAGTACTTC
TRBJ1-2,TRBV19,TRBD1,NA,CASSLQPGQGIDGYTF,TGTGCCAGTAGTCTTCAACCGGGACAGGGGATCGATGGCTACACCTTC
TRBJ2-2,TRBV19,NA,NA,CASSRAGRTNTGELFF,TGTGCCAGTAGTCGGGCGGGCAGGACGAACACCGGGGAGCTGTTTTTT
TRBJ1-6,TRBV19,NA,once,CASKSPVWNSPLHF,TGTGCCAGCAAGAGCCCGGTCTGGAATTCACCCCTCCACTTT
TRBJ1-2,TRBV5-1,TRBD1,NA,CASSLDGFKTGGNYGYTF,TGCGCCAGCAGCTTGGATGGGTTTAAAACAGGGGGCAACTATGGCTACACCTTC
TRBJ1-5,TRBV28,NA,NA,CASRPGSIGNQPQHF,TGTGCCAGCAGGCCTGGGAGTATCGGCAATCAGCCCCAGCATTTT
TRBJ1-2,TRBV6-6,NA,NA,CASSYPREVSNYGYTF,TGTGCCAGCAGTTACCCTCGGGAGGTGTCTAACTATGGCTACACCTTC
TRBJ2-4,TRBV29-1,TRBD1,NA,CSVGTADLNIQYF,TGCAGCGTAGGGACAGCCGACTTAAACATTCAGTACTTC
TRBJ2-1,TRBV5-1,TRBD1,NA,CASSLRILAGGQNSYNEQFF,TGCGCCAGCAGTTTGCGGATTTTGGCAGGGGGCCAAAACTCCTACAATGAGCAGTTCTTC
TRBJ2-3,TRBV10-3,NA,NA,CAISGRTGTHTDTQYF,TGTGCCATCAGTGGAAGAACAGGGACACACACAGATACGCAGTATTTT
TRBJ1-1,TRBV19,NA,NA,CASTQSRNTEAFF,TGTGCCAGTACTCAGTCTCGGAACACTGAAGCTTTCTTT
TRBJ1-3,TRBV30,NA,NA,CAWSRSNSIYF,TGTGCCTGGAGTCGAAGCAATTCCATATATTTT
TRBJ2-3,TRBV7-9,NA,NA,CASSLTTTDTQYF,TGTGCCAGCAGCTTGACTACCACAGATACGCAGTATTTT
TRBJ1-5,TRBV14,TRBD1,NA,CASSQGVERDRGRGSNQPQHF,TGTGCCAGCAGCCAAGGGGTTGAGAGGGACAGGGGGCGCGGAAGCAATCAGCCCCAGCATTTT
TRBJ2-5,TRBV6-6,TRBD1,NA,CASSSNRGQDQETQYF,TGTGCCAGCAGCAGCAACAGGGGCCAGGACCAAGAGACCCAGTACTTC
TRBJ1-1,TRBV5-5,NA,NA,CASSFDGEAVTEAFF,TGTGCCAGCAGCTTTGATGGCGAGGCGGTCACTGAAGCTTTCTTT
TRBJ2-1,TRBV7-2,NA,few,CASSLEEYSYNEQFF,TGTGCCAGCAGCTTAGAAGAGTACTCCTACAATGAGCAGTTCTTC
TRBJ1-2,TRBV7-9,NA,NA,CASSFNSRYGYTF,TGTGCCAGCAGCTTTAACAGCAGATATGGCTACACCTTC
TRBJ1-2,TRBV4-1,TRBD1,few,CASSLGQGAYYGYTF,TGCGCCAGCAGCCTCGGACAGGGAGCTTACTATGGCTACACCTTC
TRBJ1-2,TRBV2,TRBD1,NA,CASKMTGANYGYTF,TGTGCCAGCAAAATGACAGGGGCGAACTATGGCTACACCTTC
TRBJ1-1,TRBV28,NA,NA,CASNLIFETEAFF,TGTGCCAGCAATTTAATCTTCGAGACTGAAGCTTTCTTT
TRBJ2-1,TRBV7-2,NA,NA,CASRTDSGGGYNEQFF,TGTGCCAGCAGGACAGATAGCGGTGGGGGCTACAATGAGCAGTTCTTC
TRBJ2-2,TRBV7-8,TRBD2,NA,CASSLVAGAGVTGELFF,TGTGCCAGCAGCTTAGTTGCGGGAGCGGGTGTCACCGGGGAGCTGTTTTTT
TRBJ2-1,TRBV2,TRBD1,once,CASSVGTGSYNEQFF,TGTGCCAGCAGTGTGGGGACAGGGTCCTACAATGAGCAGTTCTTC
TRBJ2-1,TRBV9,TRBD1,NA,CASSVARQGAQYNEQFF,TGTGCCAGCAGCGTAGCCCGACAGGGGGCGCAGTACAATGAGCAGTTCTTC
TRBJ2-3,TRBV7-2,TRBD2,NA,CASSLGLAGSTDTQYF,TGTGCCAGCAGCTTAGGACTAGCGGGATCCACAGATACGCAGTATTTT
TRBJ1-1,TRBV7-9,NA,NA,CASSFIKRARGMNTEAFF,TGTGCCAGCAGCTTTATAAAACGGGCGAGGGGGATGAACACTGAAGCTTTCTTT
TRBJ2-7,TRBV25-1,TRBD2,NA,CASSGGTSGRFSYEQYF,TGTGCCAGCAGTGGTGGGACTAGCGGGAGGTTCTCCTACGAGCAGTACTTC
TRBJ1-2,TRBV28,NA,NA,CASNSPGEGRNYGYTF,TGTGCCAGCAATTCCCCGGGGGAGGGACGGAACTATGGCTACACCTTC
TRBJ2-7,TRBV5-1,TRBD1,NA,CASSSGQGSPEQYF,TGCGCCAGCAGCTCGGGACAGGGAAGCCCCGAGCAGTACTTC
TRBJ2-3,TRBV2,NA,NA,CASSDVAGSTDTQYF,TGTGCCAGCAGTGACGTTGCGGGGAGCACAGATACGCAGTATTTT
TRBJ1-6,TRBV6-5,NA,NA,CASSPNRNSPLHF,TGTGCCAGCAGCCCAAACAGGAATTCACCCCTCCACTTT
TRBJ2-1,TRBV30,TRBD1,once,CAWRQGDSYNEQFF,TGTGCCTGGAGACAGGGGGATTCCTACAATGAGCAGTTCTTC
TRBJ1-1,TRBV29-1,TRBD1,few,CSVRTGYMNTEAFF,TGCAGCGTGAGGACAGGTTATATGAACACTGAAGCTTTCTTT
TRBJ1-5,TRBV11-2,NA,few,CASSLDRNHQPQHF,TGTGCCAGCAGCTTAGACAGGAATCATCAGCCCCAGCATTTT
TRBJ2-7,TRBV7-6,NA,NA,CASSSEGARDAEQYF,TGTGCCAGCAGCTCGGAAGGGGCCCGCGACGCCGAGCAGTACTTC
TRBJ2-6,TRBV19,NA,NA,CASGVSGANVLTF,TGTGCCAGTGGAGTCTCTGGGGCCAACGTCCTGACTTTC
TRBJ2-7,TRBV5-4,TRBD2,NA,CASSHPSGPGGQYF,TGTGCCAGCAGCCATCCCTCGGGGCCGGGGGGGCAGTACTTC
TRBJ2-7,TRBV30,NA,NA,CAWSAQGYEQYF,TGTGCCTGGAGTGCACAGGGTTACGAGCAGTACTTC
TRBJ1-6,TRBV30,NA,NA,CAWSDRSSYNSPLHF,TGTGCCTGGAGTGACAGGAGCTCCTATAATTCACCCCTCCACTTT